This T cell receptor (beta chain) is from a study of blood T cell repertoires in COVID-19. About the study: Acute-phase and convalescent COVID-19 samples originated in the United States, Italy and Spain. Nucleic acid was either cDNA or gDNA, and it came from T cells, B-cell-depleted T cells, or PBMCs.

Trimming left V 4 bases short and J 3 bases short, with 16 bases between. The CDR3 extends over 15 amino acids. Per the germline V gene, CDR1 is SGHDN and CDR2 is FVKESK. Per the study methods: Amplifying reference gene primers gave estimates of nucleated cell counts. The repertoire was sequenced with immunoSEQ multiplex PCR; TCRdb's copy has only in-frame clones and lacks some. The DNA gave D and trimming, while V, J and clone size come from that table. The sample shows roughly 190,000 clones, 70% to 90% of them seen only once. This clonotype was sampled from a man in his forties or fifties with active or convalescent COVID-19. The chain is built from TRBV14 and TRBJ2-7; D remains ambiguous. The source material was peripheral blood. The CDR3 region is CASSPNPVLYYEQYF. The CDR3 coding sequence is TGTGCCAGCAGCCCGAACCCCGTCCTCTACTACGAGCAGTACTTC.